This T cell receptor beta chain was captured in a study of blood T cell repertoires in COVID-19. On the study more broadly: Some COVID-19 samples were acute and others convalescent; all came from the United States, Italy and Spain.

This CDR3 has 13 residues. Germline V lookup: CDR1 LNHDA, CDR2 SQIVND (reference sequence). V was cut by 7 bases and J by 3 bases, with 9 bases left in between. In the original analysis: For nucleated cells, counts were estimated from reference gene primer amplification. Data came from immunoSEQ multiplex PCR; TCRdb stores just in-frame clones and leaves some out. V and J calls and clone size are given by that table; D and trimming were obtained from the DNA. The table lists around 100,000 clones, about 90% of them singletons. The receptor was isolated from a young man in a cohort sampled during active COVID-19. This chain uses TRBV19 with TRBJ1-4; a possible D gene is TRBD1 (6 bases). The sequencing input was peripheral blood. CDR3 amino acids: CASTSGANEKLFF. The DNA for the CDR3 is TGTGCCAGTACGTCAGGGGCTAATGAAAAACTGTTTTTT.